Presented here are 8 T cell receptor beta chains from one specimen sequenced in a study of cytomegalovirus exposure and HLA in healthy donors. PCR was performed using 60 Vbeta and 13 Jbeta primers. Profiling relied on immunoSEQ multiplex PCR, and the TCRdb table lists in-frame clones only, not all of them. The sample includes 55,000 to 90,000 clones, around 78% of them seen just once. Material for sequencing was PBMCs. These receptors all come from a man aged 50 to 59 in good health and CMV-seronegative.

In this sample, this clone turned up a few times. The chain has TRBV18 and TRBJ2-2, with D maybe TRBD1 (6 bases). V dropped 2 bases and J dropped 5 bases, with 12 bases sitting between them. CDR1 and CDR2 (germline): KGHSH, LQKENI. The CDR3 runs 15 residues. This CDR3 is CASSPWQGKTGELFF. DNA of the CDR3: TGTGCCAGCTCACCATGGCAGGGGAAAACCGGGGAGCTGTTTTTT.

The chain carries TRBV7-2 and TRBJ2-7, with no clear D. CDR3 size: 14 residues. The V gene's germline CDR1 is SGHTA and CDR2 FQGNSA. Between the trimmed V and J ends, which lost 3 bases and 0 bases, there was a span of 9 bases. In DNA, the CDR3 is TGTGCCAGCAGCTTTGCTCGTAGCTCCTACGAGCAGTACTTC. It translates to CASSFARSSYEQYF. Full variable domain (remainder filled in from reference TRBV7-2 and TRBJ2-7): GAGVSQSPSNKVTEKGKDVELRCDPISGHTALYWYRQSLGQGLEFLIYFQGNSAPDKSGLPSDRFSAERTGGSVSTLTIQRTQQEDSAVYLCASSFARSSYEQYFGPGTRLTVT.

The CDR3 coding sequence is TGTGCCAGCAGCGCGCGTCGGGAGCCCGGGGAGCTGTTTTTT. It encodes CASSARREPGELFF. This chain links TRBV7-2 with TRBJ2-2, with D perhaps matching TRBD2 (6 bases). CDR1 SGHTA and CDR2 FQGNSA come from the germline V gene. The V end was cut by 5 bases, the J end by 6 bases, with 13 bases between. This CDR3 spans 14 amino acids.

V and J are TRBV27 and TRBJ1-1, with D possibly TRBD1 on 5 matching bases. CDR3 length: 14 residues. The germline V and J ends were trimmed by 5 bases and 1 base, with 11 bases remaining between them. CDR1 is MNHEY and CDR2 is SMNVEV in the germline V gene (reference sequence). The CDR3 DNA reads TGTGCCAGCAGTGCGGGACTTCGGAACACTGAAGCTTTCTTT. It encodes CASSAGLRNTEAFF.

The rearrangement uses TRBV11-2 and TRBJ1-1; 7 bases match TRBD1. This CDR3 is 14 amino acids long. In germline, CDR1 is SGHAT, CDR2 FQNNGV. The ends lost 1 base at V and 7 bases at J; junction bases unmatched: 6. The CDR3 sequence is CASSLAGGRGEAFF. DNA for the CDR3: TGTGCCAGCAGCTTAGCAGGGGGAAGGGGTGAAGCTTTCTTT. Full variable domain (remainder filled in from reference TRBV11-2 and TRBJ1-1): EAGVAQSPRYKIIEKRQSVAFWCNPISGHATLYWYQQILGQGPKLLIQFQNNGVVDDSQLPKDRFSAERLKGVDSTLKIQPAKLEDSAVYLCASSLAGGRGEAFFGQGTRLTVV.

This clone showed up just a few times. This sequence joins TRBV5-1 and TRBJ1-1; D is unresolved. There are 11 residues in the CDR3. Germline V gives CDR1 SGHRS, CDR2 YFSETQ. V was cut by 3 bases and J by 2 bases, with 2 bases left in between. The CDR3 nucleotides are TGCGCCAGCAGCTCAAACACTGAAGCTTTCTTT. This gives the protein CASSSNTEAFF.

The rearrangement links TRBV7-2 to TRBJ1-4; TRBD1 matches at 10 bases. Germline V gene data show CDR1 as SGHTA and CDR2 as FQGNSA. The CDR3 is made up of 15 amino acids. With V trimmed by 4 bases and J by 6 bases, 5 bases remained unmatched. As DNA, the CDR3 is TGTGCCAGCAGCTGGACAGGGGGATCTGATGAAAAACTGTTTTTT. It yields the protein CASSWTGGSDEKLFF.

The chain's CDR3 is CASSLRTGGILYEQYF. As DNA, the CDR3 is TGTGCCAGCAGCCTACGAACAGGGGGTATTTTGTACGAGCAGTACTTC. The V and J genes are TRBV7-2 and TRBJ2-7, with TRBD1 identical over 8 bases. The CDR3 consists of 16 residues. The ends lost 5 bases at V and 4 bases at J; junction bases unmatched: 13. Germline CDR1 and CDR2: SGHTA and FQGNSA.